The 29 T cell receptor beta chains listed next were all sequenced from one sample in a study of shared clonotypes between healthy human individuals. Assay: immunoSEQ multiplex PCR; the TCRdb copy retains only in-frame clones and omits some. This table holds some 200,000 clones, about 65% found once. The sequenced sample consisted of memory CD4+ T cells sorted from blood. This sample's subset: CD45RA-negative fraction. The receptors shown here come from a young man in good health.

J is TRBJ2-7 and V is TRBV7-8, with 7 bases that match TRBD1. The CDR3 runs 16 residues. CDR1 is SGHVS, CDR2 FQNEAQ, per germline. V lost 5 bases to trimming and J lost 12 bases; unmatched junction nucleotides: 22. The CDR3 DNA is TGTGCCAGCAGCGAAAGACATACGACAGACAGGGCCTTCGGGTACTTC. Amino acid sequence: CASSERHTTDRAFGYF.

The rearrangement links TRBV7-9 to TRBJ2-7; D not certain. The CDR3 contains 14 residues. Germline values: CDR1 SEHNR, CDR2 FQNEAQ (reference sequence). V shed 4 bases and J shed 2 bases, with 12 bases lying between them. The CDR3 reads CASSSGRVAYEQYF. The CDR3 DNA sequence: TGTGCCAGCAGCTCCGGAAGGGTGGCCTACGAGCAGTACTTC.

In DNA, the CDR3 is TGTGCCAGCAGCTCCGACCCGGCGGGACTAGCGGGGACCTACGAGCAGTACTTC. Its translation is CASSSDPAGLAGTYEQYF. The chain uses TRBV7-9 and TRBJ2-7; 13 positions match TRBD2. This CDR3 has 18 amino acids. Trimming removed 4 bases from V and 2 bases from J; junction bases left unmatched: 11. CDR1 SEHNR and CDR2 FQNEAQ come from the germline V gene (reference sequence). Drawing the rest from reference TRBV7-9 and TRBJ2-7, the complete variable domain is DTGVSQNPRHKITKRGQNVTFRCDPISEHNRLYWYRQTLGQGPEFLTYFQNEAQLEKSRLLSDRFSAERPKGSFSTLEIQRTEQGDSAMYLCASSSDPAGLAGTYEQYFGPGTRLTVT.

The CDR3 DNA reads TGCGCCAGCAGAGGGCCACTAGCGGGAGGCTCCTACAATGAGCAGTTCTTC. Amino acid sequence: CASRGPLAGGSYNEQFF. The genes are TRBV10-2 and TRBJ2-1; 12 bases line up with TRBD2. Trimming removed 6 bases from V and 0 bases from J; junction bases left unmatched: 6. The CDR3 spans 17 residues. The germline gives CDR1 WSHSY, CDR2 SAAADI.

The genes are TRBV10-1 and TRBJ2-7, with D unclear. The CDR3 loop spans 14 amino acids. V was cut by 3 bases and J by 2 bases, with 11 bases left in between. In germline, CDR1 is WNHNN, CDR2 SYGVQD (reference sequence). The CDR3 sequence: CASSDIVLPYEQYF. The CDR3 nucleotides read TGCGCCAGCAGTGATATCGTCCTACCCTACGAGCAGTACTTC.

This clone has just a few counts. The chain joins TRBV19 to TRBJ1-1; TRBD1 agrees at 8 bases. With V trimmed by 3 bases and J by 11 bases, 8 bases remained unmatched. This CDR3 has 13 amino acids. The germline CDR1 and CDR2 sequences are LNHDA and SQIVND (reference sequence). This CDR3 reads CASSIPRGPRAFF. Written as DNA, the CDR3 is TGTGCCAGTAGTATCCCCAGGGGGCCCCGGGCTTTCTTT.

This chain joins TRBV7-8 and TRBJ1-3; 7 bases line up with TRBD1. The CDR3 totals 17 residues. Germline-derived CDR1 and CDR2 are SGHVS and FQNEAQ. Trimming removed 3 bases from V and 1 base from J; junction bases left unmatched: 9. As DNA, the CDR3 is TGTGCCAGCAGCTTCGGGGCAGGGGGAATTTCTGGAAACACCATATATTTT. This codes for CASSFGAGGISGNTIYF.

V usage is TRBV28 and J usage is TRBJ2-3; a weak D match, TRBD2 (6 bases). The length of the CDR3 is 14 residues. Trimming shortened V by 5 bases and J by 5 bases, and 14 bases separated the two germline ends. Germline CDR1 is MDHEN and CDR2 is SYDVKM. CDR3 region: CASSETGVGDTQYF. The CDR3 DNA is TGTGCCAGCAGTGAAACGGGAGTTGGAGATACGCAGTATTTT.

This chain joins TRBV27 and TRBJ2-2; 8 nucleotides line up with TRBD1. The germline V gene encodes CDR1 MNHEY and CDR2 SMNVEV (reference sequence). V shed 2 bases, J shed 6 bases, and the junction held 5 bases outside the gene matches. The CDR3 runs to 15 residues. The CDR3 here is CASSLQQGVSGELFF. The CDR3 coding sequence is TGTGCCAGCAGTTTACAACAGGGGGTGTCCGGGGAGCTGTTTTTT.

The chain has TRBV7-6 and TRBJ2-3; maybe TRBD1 (5 bases). Germline V gene sequence: CDR1 SGHVS, CDR2 FNYEAQ. Trimming stripped 3 bases from V and 3 bases from J, with 13 bases between. The CDR3 extends over 15 amino acids. The CDR3 loop is CASSFSQGRTDTQYF. The CDR3 nucleotides read TGTGCCAGCAGCTTTTCCCAGGGCCGTACAGATACGCAGTATTTT.

The rearrangement joins TRBV4-2 to TRBJ2-7; TRBD2 matches 8 bases. Looked up from germline, CDR1 is LGHNA and CDR2 is YNFKEQ. The CDR3 sequence is 15 residues long. Germline trimming cut 4 bases from V and 0 bases from J; bases unmatched to any gene: 5. The CDR3: CASSRLGLVSYEQYF. CDR3 DNA sequence: TGTGCCAGCAGCCGCCTGGGACTAGTCTCCTACGAGCAGTACTTC.

The chain uses TRBV4-3 and TRBJ1-1, with a possible D match to TRBD1 (6 bases). Germline-derived CDR1 and CDR2 are LGHNA and YSLEER. The CDR3 length is 13 residues. Trimming shortened V by 5 bases and J by 0 bases, and 7 bases separated the two germline ends. This CDR3 is CASSTGLNTEAFF. As DNA, the CDR3 is TGCGCCAGCAGCACAGGGCTGAACACTGAAGCTTTCTTT.

This rearrangement joins TRBV11-1 to TRBJ2-2, with TRBD2 matching over 14 bases. J gave up 6 bases and V 5 bases, and 11 bases lay outside the gene matches. Germline V gene lookup returns CDR1 SGHAT and CDR2 FQDESV (reference sequence). There are 18 residues in the CDR3. CDR3 loop: CASSLLGTSGSRAGELFF. CDR3 DNA: TGTGCCAGCAGCCTCCTCGGGACTAGCGGGAGTAGGGCCGGGGAGCTGTTTTTT.

This chain links TRBV23-1 with TRBJ2-3; possibly TRBD1 for D (6 bases). TRBV23-1 falls under the ORF class, with uncertain function. V gave up 4 bases and J gave up 2 bases, with 10 bases separating them. The CDR3 extends over 14 amino acids. The CDR3 reads CASSLQGTTDTQYF. The CDR3, as DNA: TGCGCCAGCAGTCTGCAGGGGACCACAGATACGCAGTATTTT.

This chain joins TRBV11-3 and TRBJ2-7; D ambiguous. The V gene lost 3 bases and the J gene lost 3 bases, with 9 bases spanning the gap. This CDR3 comprises 13 residues. Looked up from germline, CDR1 is SGHNT and CDR2 is YENEEA. Here the CDR3 reads CASSFRSDYEQYF. The CDR3 bases are TGTGCCAGCAGCTTCAGGTCCGACTACGAGCAGTACTTC. Looking up the rest from reference TRBV11-3 and TRBJ2-7 gives the full variable domain: EAGVVQSPRYKIIEKKQPVAFWCNPISGHNTLYWYLQNLGQGPELLIRYENEEAVDDSQLPKDRFSAERLKGVDSTLKIQPAELGDSAVYLCASSFRSDYEQYFGPGTRLTVT.

The chain joins TRBV9 to TRBJ2-1, with 8 bases that match TRBD2. J gave up 4 bases and V 2 bases, and 2 bases lay outside the gene matches. The CDR3 length is 14 residues. Germline V gene data show CDR1 as SGDLS and CDR2 as YYNGEE. CDR3 nucleotide sequence: TGTGCCAGCAGCGTGACGGGAGGGTACAATGAGCAGTTCTTC. Its translation is CASSVTGGYNEQFF.

This clone was seen once. The V call is TRBV7-2, the J call TRBJ1-2, with 7 bases fitting TRBD1. V lost 5 bases and J lost 9; bases outside the gene matches: 9. Germline V lookup: CDR1 SGHTA, CDR2 FQGNSA. The CDR3 has 13 residues. CDR3 loop: CASSPGTALRYTF. The CDR3 bases are TGTGCCAGCAGCCCCGGGACAGCTCTGCGCTACACCTTC.

This chain uses TRBV5-1 with TRBJ2-2; a weak D match, TRBD2 (6 bases). The V gene lost 4 bases and the J gene lost 3 bases, with 19 bases spanning the gap. Germline V gene sequence: CDR1 SGHRS, CDR2 YFSETQ. The CDR3 has 17 amino acids. The CDR3 sequence is CASSRTRDSLYTGELFF. The CDR3, as DNA: TGCGCCAGCAGCCGCACCCGGGACTCCCTTTACACCGGGGAGCTGTTTTTT.

This clone was seen a handful of times. This sequence joins TRBV6-5 and TRBJ1-2; 7 bases map to TRBD1. There are 13 residues in the CDR3. V lost 4 bases and J lost 7; bases outside the gene matches: 6. From germline, CDR1 is MNHEY and CDR2 SVGAGI. CDR3 region: CASSFEGGTGYTF. CDR3 nucleotide sequence: TGTGCCAGCAGTTTCGAAGGGGGCACTGGCTACACCTTC.

The V and J genes are TRBV29-1 and TRBJ2-3; D call uncertain. The CDR3 is made up of 12 amino acids. V lost 7 bases and J 2 bases, leaving 10 bases between the germline ends. Germline CDR1 reads SQVTM; CDR2 reads ANQGSEA. As DNA, the CDR3 is TGCAGCGGTCTAGGGAACACAGATACGCAGTATTTT. This gives the protein CSGLGNTDTQYF.

The gene calls are TRBV6-6 and TRBJ2-2; D unresolved. Trimming removed 6 bases from V and 1 base from J, with 9 bases in between. Per germline, CDR1 MNHNY and CDR2 SVGAGI (reference sequence). There are 14 residues in the CDR3. Written as DNA, the CDR3 is TGTGCCAGCAGCCATACACAGAACACCGGGGAGCTGTTTTTT. It specifies CASSHTQNTGELFF.

This chain connects TRBV5-5 to TRBJ2-7; possible D gene TRBD2, 6 bases. The V and J ends lost 3 bases and 6 bases respectively, with 25 bases between them. From germline, CDR1 is SGHKS and CDR2 YYEKEE (reference sequence). The CDR3 covers 17 residues. The CDR3, as DNA: TGTGCCAGCAGCTATCCCCAGGGCGGGATGGGGCTTGCCGAGCAGTACTTC. Translating it yields CASSYPQGGMGLAEQYF.

The CDR3 loop reads CASSFGLGSGSSNEQFF. In nucleotides, the CDR3 is TGCGCCAGCAGCTTCGGGTTAGGTAGCGGGTCATCCAATGAGCAGTTCTTC. The chain employs TRBV5-1 and TRBJ2-1, with TRBD2 identical over 7 bases. Per the germline V gene, CDR1 is SGHRS and CDR2 is YFSETQ. The CDR3 length is 17 residues. J was trimmed by 6 bases and V by 2 bases; bases with no gene match: 14.

The chain employs TRBV7-2 and TRBJ1-3; no clear D gene. CDR1 and CDR2 (germline): SGHTA, FQGNSA. The V gene lost 1 base and the J gene lost 4 bases, with 5 bases spanning the gap. CDR3 length equals 13 residues. The DNA for the CDR3 is TGTGCCAGCAGCTTAGGCGGGGGAAACACCATATATTTT. Translation gives CASSLGGGNTIYF. Together with reference TRBV7-2 and TRBJ1-3, the CDR3 gives the full variable domain: GAGVSQSPSNKVTEKGKDVELRCDPISGHTALYWYRQSLGQGLEFLIYFQGNSAPDKSGLPSDRFSAERTGGSVSTLTIQRTQQEDSAVYLCASSLGGGNTIYFGEGSWLTVV.

This clone was counted a few times. This sequence joins TRBV5-1 and TRBJ2-6; 8 bases align to TRBD1. CDR1 is SGHRS, CDR2 YFSETQ, per germline. CDR3 size: 19 residues. Trimming cost V 0 bases and J 1 base; bases outside gene matches: 9. CDR3 coding DNA: TGCGCCAGCAGCTTGGGGGCAGGGGGCGCCAAGTCTGGGGCCAACGTCCTGACTTTC. It codes for CASSLGAGGAKSGANVLTF.

The chain is built from TRBV6-1 and TRBJ2-5, with a tentative D call TRBD1 (5 bases). V lost 5 bases and J lost 5, with 18 bases in between. The germline V gene encodes CDR1 MNHNS and CDR2 SASEGT. The CDR3 length is 15 residues. The CDR3 protein is CASSHTTVLGETQYF. Here the CDR3 DNA reads TGTGCCAGCAGTCATACGACAGTTTTGGGGGAGACCCAGTACTTC.

About this clone itself: At one end the junction does not follow the germline gene, possibly because of a read error. The sample contains more than one DNA sequence encoding this CDR3. The chain carries TRBV30 and TRBJ2-5; D is uncertain. Germline V gene data show CDR1 as GTSNPN and CDR2 as SVGIG (reference sequence). This CDR3 contains 14 residues. Written as DNA, the CDR3 is TGCGCCTGTTCGAGGTCTGTGTACCAAGAGACCCAGTACTTC. This codes for CACSRSVYQETQYF. Full variable domain (rest looked up from reference TRBV30 and TRBJ2-5): SQTIHQWPATLVQPVGSPLSLECTVEGTSNPNLYWYRQAAGRGLQLLFYSVGIGQISSEVPQNLSASRPQDRQFILSSKKLLLSDSGFYLCACSRSVYQETQYFGPGTRLLVL.

The chain links TRBV7-8 to TRBJ1-5; D call uncertain. V was pared by 1 base and J by 2 bases, with 12 bases between. The CDR3 runs to 16 residues. From germline, CDR1 is SGHVS and CDR2 FQNEAQ. The CDR3 protein is CASSLVWAIGNQPQHF. The DNA of the CDR3 is TGTGCCAGCAGCTTAGTTTGGGCGATCGGCAATCAGCCCCAGCATTTT. Full variable domain (rest looked up from reference TRBV7-8 and TRBJ1-5): GAGVSQSPRYKVAKRGQDVALRCDPISGHVSLFWYQQALGQGPEFLTYFQNEAQLDKSGLPSDRFFAERPEGSVSTLKIQRTQQEDSAVYLCASSLVWAIGNQPQHFGDGTRLSIL.

This chain links TRBV12-2 with TRBJ2-7; the listed D gene, TRBD1, was not tested against the DNA. TRBV12-2 is assigned pseudogene status. The CDR3 is made up of 17 amino acids. Here the CDR3 DNA reads TGTGCAAGTCGCTTAGCGGGCTTAGTGGGCGCCTCCTACGAGCAGTACTTC. Translating it yields CASRLAGLVGASYEQYF.